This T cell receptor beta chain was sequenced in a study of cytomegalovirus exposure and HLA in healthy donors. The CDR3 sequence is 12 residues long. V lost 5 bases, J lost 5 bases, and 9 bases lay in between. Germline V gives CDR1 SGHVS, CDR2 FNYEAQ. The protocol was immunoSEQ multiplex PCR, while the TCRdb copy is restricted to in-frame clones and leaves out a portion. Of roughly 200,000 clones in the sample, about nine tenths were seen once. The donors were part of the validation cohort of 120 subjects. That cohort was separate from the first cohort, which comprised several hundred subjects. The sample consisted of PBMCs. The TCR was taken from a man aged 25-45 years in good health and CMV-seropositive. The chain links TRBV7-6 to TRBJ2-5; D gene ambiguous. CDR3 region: CASSLRAETQYF. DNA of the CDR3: TGTGCCAGCAGCCTACGAGCCGAGACCCAGTACTTC. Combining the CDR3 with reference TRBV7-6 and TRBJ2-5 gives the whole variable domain GAGVSQSPRYKVTKRGQDVALRCDPISGHVSLYWYRQALGQGPEFLTYFNYEAQQDKSGLPNDRFSAERPEGSISTLTIQRTEQRDSAMYRCASSLRAETQYFGPGTRLLVL.